This T cell receptor beta chain was sequenced for a study of radiotherapy plus CTLA-4 blockade in lung cancer. Across the whole study: An objective response was seen in around 19% of patients, and disease control in around 31%.

About this clone itself: Its antigen is unidentified.

Findings and caveats of the study: Radiotherapy was combined with ipilimumab, and tumor-derived TCR clones then expanded in blood.

The table came from immunoSEQ multiplex PCR; TCRdb's copy has only in-frame clones and leaves some out. Here the sample spans 95,000 to 150,000 clones, approximately 90% being singletons. CDR3 length equals 14 residues. Trimming took off 1 base at V and 2 bases at J, with 6 bases between the two ends. Germline V gene sequence: CDR1 SGHTA, CDR2 FQGNSA. The clonotype originates from a human donor with non-small cell lung cancer that progressed on radiotherapy plus ipilimumab. The starting material was peripheral blood, obtained from a patient treated with radiotherapy plus ipilimumab. The rearrangement uses TRBV7-2 and TRBJ1-3; D remains ambiguous. CDR3 amino acids: CASSLVQPGNTIYF. For the CDR3, the DNA is TGTGCCAGCAGCTTAGTCCAGCCTGGAAACACCATATATTTT. The variable domain in full, completed from reference TRBV7-2 and TRBJ1-3, reads GAGVSQSPSNKVTEKGKDVELRCDPISGHTALYWYRQSLGQGLEFLIYFQGNSAPDKSGLPSDRFSAERTGGSVSTLTIQRTQQEDSAVYLCASSLVQPGNTIYFGEGSWLTVV.